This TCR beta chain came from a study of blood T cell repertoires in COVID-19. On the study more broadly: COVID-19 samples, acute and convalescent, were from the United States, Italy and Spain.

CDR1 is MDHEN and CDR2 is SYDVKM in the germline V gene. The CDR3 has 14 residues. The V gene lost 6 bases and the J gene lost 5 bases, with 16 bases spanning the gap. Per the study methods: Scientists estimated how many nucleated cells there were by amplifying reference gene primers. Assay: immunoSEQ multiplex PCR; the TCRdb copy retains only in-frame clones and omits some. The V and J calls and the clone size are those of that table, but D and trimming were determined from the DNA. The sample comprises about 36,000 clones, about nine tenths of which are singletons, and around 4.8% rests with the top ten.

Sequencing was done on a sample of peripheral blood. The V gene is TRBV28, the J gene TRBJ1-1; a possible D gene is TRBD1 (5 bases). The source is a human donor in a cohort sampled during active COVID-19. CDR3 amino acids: CASSRGGVETEAFF. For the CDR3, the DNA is TGTGCCAGCAGCCGGGGGGGGGTTGAGACTGAAGCTTTCTTT.